A single sample is the source of the 5 T cell receptor beta chains below, sequenced in a study of T cell repertoires in cytomegalovirus infection. TCRdb processed the reads anew with MiXCR; each CDR3 protein has one entry. Here the sample spans around 770,000 distinct CDR3 sequences, under 35% being singletons. Their recognized antigens are unknown. This material consisted of cultured CD8+ T cells from PBMCs, taken from culture after CMV antigen stimulation. The source of these receptors is a human donor in good health (CMV status not recorded). Some clones in this sample may be carry-over from other donors' samples.

The chain joins TRBV7-9 to TRBJ2-5; a weak D match, TRBD2 (6 bases). Germline V CDR1 and CDR2: SEHNR, FQNEAQ (reference sequence). CDR3 length: 16 amino acids. V lost 2 bases to trimming and J lost 2 bases, with 15 bases between them. CDR3 coding DNA: TGTGCCAGCAGCTTATTGGGGGGAAGCGATCAAGAGACCCAGTACTTC. This encodes CASSLLGGSDQETQYF.

This clonotype was recorded a few times. The chain links TRBV6-2 or TRBV6-3 to TRBJ2-7, with D perhaps given as TRBD1 or TRBD2 (5 bases each). From germline, CDR1 is MNHEY and CDR2 SVGEGT. The CDR3 covers 13 residues. V shed 2 bases and J shed 4 bases, with 9 bases lying between them. The CDR3 loop reads CASSYLGEYEQYV. CDR3 sequence (DNA): TGTGCCAGCAGTTACCTGGGGGAATACGAGCAGTACGTC.

The V gene is TRBV13, the J gene TRBJ1-2; D gene unclear. Germline CDR1 reads PRHDT; CDR2 reads FYEKMQ (reference sequence). This CDR3 has 13 residues. Trimming removed 1 base from V and 8 bases from J, with 11 bases in between. CDR3 in amino acids: CASSLVSGRGYTF. DNA for the CDR3: TGTGCCAGCAGCTTAGTGTCCGGGAGGGGCTACACCTTC.

The chain combines TRBV4-1 with TRBJ2-3; D possibly corresponds to TRBD2 (7 bases). Germline V gene sequence: CDR1 MGHRA, CDR2 YSYEKL. Trimming pared 0 bases from V and 2 bases from J, leaving 15 bases between. The CDR3 extends over 17 amino acids. The CDR3 protein is CASSQEMRRGPTDTQYF. In nucleotides, the CDR3 is TGCGCCAGCAGCCAAGAAATGAGGCGGGGGCCCACAGATACGCAGTATTTT.

This clonotype was counted a few times. V and J are TRBV19 and TRBJ2-3; D is possibly TRBD2 (6 bases). V was pared by 7 bases and J by 3 bases, with 14 bases between. Looked up from germline, CDR1 is LNHDA and CDR2 is SQIVND (reference sequence). The CDR3 runs to 14 residues. The CDR3, as DNA: TGTGCCAGTACAGGCGGGGATTATACAGATACGCAGTATTTT. Residues: CASTGGDYTDTQYF.